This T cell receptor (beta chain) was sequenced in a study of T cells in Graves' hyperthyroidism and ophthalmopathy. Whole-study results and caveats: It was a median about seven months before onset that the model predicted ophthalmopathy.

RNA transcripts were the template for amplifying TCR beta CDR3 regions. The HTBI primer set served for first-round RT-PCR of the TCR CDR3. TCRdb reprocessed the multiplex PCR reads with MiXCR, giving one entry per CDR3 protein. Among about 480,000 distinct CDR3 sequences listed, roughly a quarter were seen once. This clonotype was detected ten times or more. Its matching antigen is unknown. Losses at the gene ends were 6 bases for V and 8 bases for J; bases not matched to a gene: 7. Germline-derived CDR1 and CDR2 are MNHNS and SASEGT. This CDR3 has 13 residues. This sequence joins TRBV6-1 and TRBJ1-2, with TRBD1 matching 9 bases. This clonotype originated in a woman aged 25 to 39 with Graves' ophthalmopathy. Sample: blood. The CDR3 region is CASRVDRGGGYTF. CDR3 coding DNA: TGTGCCAGCAGAGTCGACAGGGGGGGGGGCTACACCTTC.